These 14 T cell receptor beta chains share one sample of origin, sequenced in a study of T cells after yellow fever vaccination. TCRdb redid the calling of the 5' RACE reads with MiXCR, one entry per CDR3 protein. The table records hundreds of thousands of distinct CDR3 sequences, less than 15% of them present only once. The sample was PBMCs, taken on the day of the yellow fever booster vaccination. The receptors stem from a man aged 25-40 years who received the YFV17D yellow fever vaccine.

This clonotype showed up just a few times. The gene calls are TRBV18 and TRBJ2-7; D is unresolved. The CDR3 loop spans 11 amino acids. V lost 4 bases and J 6 bases, leaving 7 bases between the germline ends. Germline lookup yields CDR1 KGHSH and CDR2 LQKENI. CDR3 DNA sequence: TGTGCCAGCTCACGAAAAGGCGAGCAGTACTTC. This gives the protein CASSRKGEQYF.

This clonotype has ten or more counts. The chain couples TRBV5-5 to TRBJ2-2; weak D call: TRBD2 (7 bases). V lost 0 bases to trimming and J lost 5 bases, with 11 bases between them. Germline V gives CDR1 SGHKS, CDR2 YYEKEE (reference sequence). The CDR3 totals 15 residues. CDR3: CASSLAGGLTGELFF. CDR3 sequence (DNA): TGTGCCAGCAGCTTGGCCGGGGGGCTTACCGGGGAGCTGTTTTTT.

The rearrangement links TRBV29-1 to TRBJ2-1; no definite D call. Trimming removed 0 bases from V and 6 bases from J, with 9 bases in between. This CDR3 has 13 amino acids. Germline CDR1 and CDR2: SQVTM and ANQGSEA. The chain's CDR3 is CSVEEHLGNEQFF. The CDR3 bases are TGCAGCGTTGAAGAACACCTCGGCAATGAGCAGTTCTTC.

This clonotype was seen a few times. The V call is TRBV29-1, the J call TRBJ1-1; D remains ambiguous. The CDR3 consists of 12 residues. The V gene's germline CDR1 is SQVTM and CDR2 ANQGSEA. V lost 3 bases, J lost 3 bases, and 8 bases lay in between. CDR3 residues: CSVEQAYTEAFF. The DNA of the CDR3 is TGCAGCGTTGAGCAGGCTTACACTGAAGCTTTCTTT. Full variable domain (outside the CDR3, taken from reference TRBV29-1 and TRBJ1-1): SAVISQKPSRDICQRGTSLTIQCQVDSQVTMMFWYRQQPGQSLTLIATANQGSEATYESGFVIDKFPISRPNLTFSTLTVSNMSPEDSSIYLCSVEQAYTEAFFGQGTRLTVV.

This clonotype was seen a handful of times. V is TRBV6-4 and J is TRBJ1-1; D gene ambiguous. Germline-derived CDR1 and CDR2 are MRHNA and SNTAGT. V gave up 5 bases and J gave up 1 base, with 29 bases separating them. The CDR3 sequence is 20 residues long. CDR3 residues: CASSLFNLPPNSPPNTEAFF. The CDR3 DNA follows: TGTGCCAGCAGTCTTTTCAACCTACCTCCCAACAGCCCCCCGAACACTGAAGCTTTCTTT.

The rearrangement links TRBV7-2 to TRBJ2-3; 8 nucleotides agree with TRBD2. Germline-derived CDR1 and CDR2 are SGHTA and FQGNSA. The CDR3 has 17 amino acids. Trimming at V came to 3 bases and at J to 4 bases, leaving 12 bases not matched to a gene. CDR3 sequence reads: CASSFSGTGGLADTQYF. CDR3 coding DNA: TGTGCCAGCAGCTTCTCTGGCACGGGAGGGCTGGCAGATACGCAGTATTTT.

Here the CDR3 reads CSAPGYLGQGAAGELFF. CDR3 nucleotide sequence: TGCAGTGCTCCGGGGTACTTGGGACAGGGAGCGGCCGGGGAGCTGTTTTTT. This rearrangement joins TRBV20-1 to TRBJ2-2; TRBD1 matches 9 bases. This CDR3 spans 17 amino acids. J was trimmed by 6 bases and V by 5 bases; bases with no gene match: 16. Looked up from germline, CDR1 is DFQATT and CDR2 is SNEGSKA (reference sequence).

In this sample, this clonotype turned up a few times. This rearrangement joins TRBV6-6 to TRBJ2-7; the D call may be TRBD1 or TRBD2 (6 bases each). Germline V gives CDR1 MNHNY, CDR2 SVGAGI (reference sequence). V was shortened by 2 bases and J by 5 bases, with 10 bases between the two germline ends. This CDR3 contains 13 residues. CDR3 residues: CASSYGGLNEQYF. CDR3 nucleotides: TGTGCCAGCAGTTACGGGGGGCTCAACGAGCAGTACTTC.

The chain joins TRBV6-5 to TRBJ1-2; 10 nucleotides line up with TRBD1. Germline V gene sequence: CDR1 MNHEY, CDR2 SVGAGI. V shed 3 bases and J 6 bases; nucleotides not matched to a gene: 7. The CDR3 extends over 15 amino acids. As DNA, the CDR3 is TGTGCCAGCAGTTATTTCGGACAGGGGGACCATGGCTACACCTTC. This encodes CASSYFGQGDHGYTF.

The chain joins TRBV10-3 to TRBJ2-1; D might be TRBD2 (5 bases). Germline V lookup: CDR1 ENHRY, CDR2 SYGVKD. The CDR3 runs to 14 residues. V lost 5 bases to trimming and J lost 7 bases, with 15 bases between them. The CDR3 protein is CAISLLRTENEQFF. DNA for the CDR3: TGTGCCATCAGTTTACTGCGGACTGAGAATGAGCAGTTCTTC.

The chain carries TRBV10-3 and TRBJ2-1; D may be TRBD1 (6 bases). The length of the CDR3 is 13 residues. The germline V gene has CDR1 ENHRY and CDR2 SYGVKD. Trimming cost V 0 bases and J 9 bases, with 9 bases left between them. CDR3 loop: CAISESGGIEQFF. CDR3 coding DNA: TGTGCCATCAGTGAGTCTGGGGGCATTGAGCAGTTCTTC.

This clonotype was recorded a few times. The rearrangement links TRBV20-1 to TRBJ1-3; D possibly corresponds to TRBD1 (5 bases). Trimming left V 2 bases short and J 5 bases short, with 10 bases between. CDR3 size: 13 residues. The germline gives CDR1 DFQATT, CDR2 SNEGSKA (reference sequence). CDR3 DNA sequence: TGCAGTGCTAGATACGACAGTAGAAACACCATATATTTT. Translated: CSARYDSRNTIYF.

The CDR3 reads CASSPGRVNEQFF. The CDR3 DNA reads TGCGCCAGCAGCCCCGGGAGGGTCAATGAGCAGTTCTTC. The chain uses TRBV5-1 and TRBJ2-1; 8 nucleotides agree with TRBD2. There are 13 residues in the CDR3. The germline CDR1 and CDR2 sequences are SGHRS and YFSETQ. V trimming: 4 bases; J trimming: 6 bases; junction bases outside the gene matches: 3.

V and J are TRBV5-6 and TRBJ2-1; D not resolved. This CDR3 has 14 amino acids. Trimming removed 3 bases at V and 3 bases at J, with 10 bases between. Germline V gene sequence: CDR1 SGHDT, CDR2 YYEEEE. CDR3 in DNA: TGTGCCAGCAGCTCTAAAGGGCTCTACAATGAGCAGTTCTTC. Translation gives CASSSKGLYNEQFF.